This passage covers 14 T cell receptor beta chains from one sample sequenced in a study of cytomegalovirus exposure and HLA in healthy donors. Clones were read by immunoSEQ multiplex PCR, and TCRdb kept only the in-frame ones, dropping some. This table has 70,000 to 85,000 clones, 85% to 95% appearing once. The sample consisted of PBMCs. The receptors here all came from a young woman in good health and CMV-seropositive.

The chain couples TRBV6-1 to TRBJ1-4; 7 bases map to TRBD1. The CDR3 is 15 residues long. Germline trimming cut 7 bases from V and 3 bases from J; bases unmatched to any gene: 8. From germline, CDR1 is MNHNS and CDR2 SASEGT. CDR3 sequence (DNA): TGTGCCAGCACCGAGGGACAGCTAGCTAATGAAAAACTGTTTTTT. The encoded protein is CASTEGQLANEKLFF.

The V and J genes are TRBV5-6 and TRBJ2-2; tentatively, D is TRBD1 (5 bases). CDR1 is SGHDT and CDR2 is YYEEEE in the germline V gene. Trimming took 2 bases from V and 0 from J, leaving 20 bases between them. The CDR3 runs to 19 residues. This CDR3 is CASSFQRGSVYANTGELFF. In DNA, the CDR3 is TGTGCCAGCAGCTTCCAAAGGGGATCGGTCTACGCGAACACCGGGGAGCTGTTTTTT.

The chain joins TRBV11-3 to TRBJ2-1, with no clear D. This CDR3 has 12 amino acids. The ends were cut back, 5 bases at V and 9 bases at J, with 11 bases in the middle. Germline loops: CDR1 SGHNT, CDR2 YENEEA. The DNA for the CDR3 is TGTGCCAGCAGCCCGGAGCCCGCTGAGCAGTTCTTC. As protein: CASSPEPAEQFF.

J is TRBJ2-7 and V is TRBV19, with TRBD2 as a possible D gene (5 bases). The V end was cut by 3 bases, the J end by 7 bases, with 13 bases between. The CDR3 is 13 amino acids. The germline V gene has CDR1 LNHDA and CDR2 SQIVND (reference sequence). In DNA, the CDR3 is TGTGCCAGTAGTATTGTGGGAGTTACTGAGCAGTACTTC. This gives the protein CASSIVGVTEQYF.

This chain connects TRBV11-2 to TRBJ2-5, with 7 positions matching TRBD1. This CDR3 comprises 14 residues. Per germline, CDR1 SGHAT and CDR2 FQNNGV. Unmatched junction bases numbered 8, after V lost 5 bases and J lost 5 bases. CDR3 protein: CASSPRTGPETQYF. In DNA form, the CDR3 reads TGTGCCAGCAGCCCTCGGACAGGCCCCGAGACCCAGTACTTC.

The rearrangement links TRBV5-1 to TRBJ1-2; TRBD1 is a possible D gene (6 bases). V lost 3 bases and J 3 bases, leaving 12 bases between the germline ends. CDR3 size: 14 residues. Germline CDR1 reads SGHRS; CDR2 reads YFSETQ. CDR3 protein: CASSSGVMDYGYTF. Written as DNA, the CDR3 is TGCGCCAGCAGCTCAGGGGTTATGGACTATGGCTACACCTTC. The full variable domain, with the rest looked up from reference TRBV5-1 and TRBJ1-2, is KAGVTQTPRYLIKTRGQQVTLSCSPISGHRSVSWYQQTPGQGLQFLFEYFSETQRNKGNFPGRFSGRQFSNSRSEMNVSTLELGDSALYLCASSSGVMDYGYTFGSGTRLTVV.

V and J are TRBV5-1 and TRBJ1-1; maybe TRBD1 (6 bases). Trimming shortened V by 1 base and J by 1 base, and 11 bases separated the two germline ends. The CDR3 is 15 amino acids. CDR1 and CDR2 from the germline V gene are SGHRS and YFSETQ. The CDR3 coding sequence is TGCGCCAGCAGCTTGAGCGGACAGCCGAACACTGAAGCTTTCTTT. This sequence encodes CASSLSGQPNTEAFF.

The CDR3 coding sequence is TGCGCCAGCAGCCAAGACGTCAGGGGTCAGAGTGGCTACACCTTC. Translated, it gives CASSQDVRGQSGYTF. The V and J genes are TRBV4-3 and TRBJ1-2; D may be TRBD1 (6 bases). The ends were cut back, 0 bases at V and 7 bases at J, with 15 bases in the middle. The germline V gene has CDR1 LGHNA and CDR2 YSLEER. This CDR3 has 15 residues.

The CDR3 sequence is CASSEGGGFSSGNTIYF. CDR3 in DNA: TGTGCCAGCAGTGAAGGGGGGGGTTTCAGCTCTGGAAACACCATATATTTT. This chain joins TRBV6-1 and TRBJ1-3, with TRBD1 as a possible D gene (5 bases). Germline CDR1 reads MNHNS; CDR2 reads SASEGT. This CDR3 is 17 amino acids long. The V end lost 1 base, the J end lost 0 bases, and 13 bases lay between the germline ends.

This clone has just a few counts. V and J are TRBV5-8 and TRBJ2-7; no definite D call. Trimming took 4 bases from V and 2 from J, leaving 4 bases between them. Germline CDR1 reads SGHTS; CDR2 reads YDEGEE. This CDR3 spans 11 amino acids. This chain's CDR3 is CASSRAYEQYF. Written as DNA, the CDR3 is TGTGCCAGCAGCCGAGCCTACGAGCAGTACTTC.

The CDR3 bases are TGTGCCAGCAGCTTAGTTCAGTTTAGCGGGACGACCTACGAGCAGTACTTC. Its translation is CASSLVQFSGTTYEQYF. The rearrangement links TRBV7-8 to TRBJ2-7; 8 bases are a match to TRBD2. Germline values: CDR1 SGHVS, CDR2 FQNEAQ. V lost 1 base to trimming and J lost 2 bases; unmatched junction nucleotides: 10. CDR3 length: 17 amino acids.

CDR3 loop: CATGGRTLQETQYF. The CDR3 region has the DNA TGTGCCACAGGTGGGAGAACCCTCCAAGAGACCCAGTACTTC. The rearrangement links TRBV2 to TRBJ2-5, with TRBD2 as a possible D gene (5 bases). V lost 10 bases to trimming and J lost 1 base, with 16 bases between them. This CDR3 region has 14 residues. Germline-derived CDR1 and CDR2 are SNHLY and FYNNEI.

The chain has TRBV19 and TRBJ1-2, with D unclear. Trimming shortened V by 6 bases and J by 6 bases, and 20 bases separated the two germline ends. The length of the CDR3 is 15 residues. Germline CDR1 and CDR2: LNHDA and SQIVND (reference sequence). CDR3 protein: CASSTEWVDMHGYTF. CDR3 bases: TGTGCCAGTAGCACCGAGTGGGTCGACATGCATGGCTACACCTTC. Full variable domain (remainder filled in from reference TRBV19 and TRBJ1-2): DGGITQSPKYLFRKEGQNVTLSCEQNLNHDAMYWYRQDPGQGLRLIYYSQIVNDFQKGDIAEGYSVSREKKESFPLTVTSAQKNPTAFYLCASSTEWVDMHGYTFGSGTRLTVV.

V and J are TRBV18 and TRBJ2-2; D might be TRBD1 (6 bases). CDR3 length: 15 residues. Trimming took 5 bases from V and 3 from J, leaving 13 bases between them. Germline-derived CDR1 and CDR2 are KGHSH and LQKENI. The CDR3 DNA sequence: TGTGCCAGCTCAGAACAGGGTTATGACACCGGGGAGCTGTTTTTT. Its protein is CASSEQGYDTGELFF.